This T cell receptor beta chain was identified in a study of T cells in Graves' hyperthyroidism and ophthalmopathy. Study details: Blood from the periphery was taken at initial diagnosis, before any treatment.

In its sample, this clonotype was seen a few times. The target antigen is unknown. Template material for amplifying TCR beta CDR3 regions consisted of RNA transcripts. The HTBI set primed first-round TCR CDR3 RT-PCR. TCRdb independently ran MiXCR on the multiplex PCR reads; one entry per CDR3 protein. The sample carries about 290,000 distinct CDR3 sequences, roughly an eighth recorded once. Overall study findings and caveats: Median prediction lead before ophthalmopathy onset was 6 to 8 months with the model.

PBMCs stemmed from approximately 9.1 ml fresh peripheral blood. The specimen sequenced was blood. The TCR sequence derives from a woman aged 40 to 50 with Graves' hyperthyroidism.

The CDR3 loop reads CASSRTLRPGANVLTF. The CDR3 bases are TGTGCCAGCAGCCGAACTCTGCGCCCTGGGGCCAACGTCCTGACTTTC. The J gene is TRBJ2-6, the V gene TRBV28; D call uncertain. The germline V and J ends were trimmed by 6 bases and 2 bases, with 14 bases remaining between them. The CDR3 has 16 amino acids. CDR1 and CDR2 (germline): MDHEN, SYDVKM.